The clone carrying this TCR beta chain is a singleton in its sample. The sample is drawn from a study of blood T cell repertoires in COVID-19. Per germline, CDR1 LNHDA and CDR2 SQIVND (reference sequence). The CDR3 length is 17 residues. The germline V and J ends were trimmed by 3 bases and 1 base, with 16 bases remaining between them. This table comes from immunoSEQ multiplex PCR, and its TCRdb copy is limited to in-frame clones, with some not included. The profile shows hundreds of thousands of clones, around 86% of them singletons. The V gene is TRBV19, the J gene TRBJ1-3, with D possibly matching TRBD1 (5 bases). Source material: peripheral blood. This receptor was obtained from a human donor in a cohort sampled during active COVID-19. The CDR3 region is CASSILGSGESGNTIYF. The CDR3 DNA sequence: TGTGCCAGTAGTATCCTTGGATCGGGGGAATCTGGAAACACCATATATTTT. Drawing the rest from reference TRBV19 and TRBJ1-3, the complete variable domain is DGGITQSPKYLFRKEGQNVTLSCEQNLNHDAMYWYRQDPGQGLRLIYYSQIVNDFQKGDIAEGYSVSREKKESFPLTVTSAQKNPTAFYLCASSILGSGESGNTIYFGEGSWLTVV.